Sequencing of this T cell receptor beta chain was carried out in a study of blood T cell repertoires in COVID-19. Turning to the study itself: Samples representing acute and convalescent COVID-19 were sourced from the United States, Italy and Spain.

The CDR3 runs 18 residues. Trimming took 5 bases from V and 1 from J; bases not matched to a gene: 5. Germline V CDR1 and CDR2: LGHDT, YNNKEL (reference sequence). Sequencing was performed with immunoSEQ multiplex PCR; in TCRdb, only in-frame clones are kept and a portion is missing. The table records under 250,000 clones, approximately 90% of them present only once. The receptor comes from a man between 60 and 75 years old with COVID-19, enrolled during active disease. The chain links TRBV3-1 (or the pseudogene TRBV3-2) to TRBJ2-2, with TRBD2 identical over 15 bases. Sequencing was done on a sample of peripheral blood. For the CDR3, the DNA is TGTGCCAGCAGCTATGGACTAGCGGGAGGGCGGAACACCGGGGAGCTGTTTTTT. Its protein product is CASSYGLAGGRNTGELFF.